The clone carrying this T cell receptor beta chain appeared a few times. Sequenced by immunoSEQ multiplex PCR; TCRdb stores in-frame clones only, minus some. The table includes over 50,000 clones, 80% to 85% detected once. This record comes from a study of OX40 agonist ivuxolimab in advanced cancers. Whole-study context: Given to patients was ivuxolimab, an agonistic anti-OX40 (CD134) antibody.

CDR1 and CDR2 (germline): SQVTM, ANQGSEA. Trimming cost V 4 bases and J 7 bases; bases outside gene matches: 1. The CDR3 runs 13 residues. Sequencing was performed on CD4+ or CD8+ T cells sorted from blood, taken in a trial of the OX40 agonist ivuxolimab. The sequence was obtained from an adult with an advanced solid tumor such as melanoma, head and neck, liver or kidney cancer. The rearrangement links TRBV29-1 to TRBJ1-6; 10 positions agree with TRBD1. The CDR3 is CSVVDRGNSPLHF. Here the CDR3 DNA reads TGCAGCGTTGTGGACAGGGGGAATTCACCCCTCCACTTT.